The 12 T cell receptor beta chains below all came from one sample that was sequenced in a study of regulatory T cells in long-lasting Graves disease. For TCR beta, libraries came from iRepertoire HTBI primers and Arm-PCR of CDR3 regions. TCRdb processed the multiplex PCR reads anew with MiXCR; each CDR3 protein has one entry. The profile shows about 400,000 distinct CDR3 sequences, 15% to 19% of them singletons. Sample time point: newly diagnosed GD, antithyroid drugs for less than 3 months. Isolated PBMC RNA provided the starting material for the TCR library. The sequencing here drew on peripheral blood mononuclear cells (PBMCs), taken at new diagnosis, from a patient treated with antithyroid drugs. The receptor set was obtained from a female donor with Graves disease.

This clonotype was seen ten or more times. The chain is built from TRBV28 and TRBJ2-2; 10 positions match TRBD2. The germline V gene has CDR1 MDHEN and CDR2 SYDVKM. The V and J ends lost 4 bases and 6 bases, in that order; junction bases with no gene match: 11. There are 17 residues in the CDR3. CDR3 in amino acids: CASSSSGLAGVPGELFF. The CDR3 DNA follows: TGTGCCAGCAGTTCGTCCGGGCTAGCGGGAGTGCCCGGGGAGCTGTTTTTT.

The V call is TRBV2, the J call TRBJ2-5; TRBD2 matches at 9 bases. V shed 6 bases, J shed 3 bases, and the junction held 11 bases outside the gene matches. Germline CDR1 SNHLY, CDR2 FYNNEI. The CDR3 length is 16 residues. The chain's CDR3 is CASSLGWSGGKETQYF. For the CDR3, the DNA is TGTGCCAGCAGCCTCGGTTGGAGCGGGGGGAAAGAGACCCAGTACTTC.

This clonotype was seen repeatedly, ten times or more. The V and J genes are TRBV7-2 and TRBJ2-7; 10 bases align to TRBD1. The V segment lost 5 bases and the J segment 5 bases; nucleotides outside the gene matches: 15. CDR3 length equals 17 residues. Germline V gene data show CDR1 as SGHTA and CDR2 as FQGNSA. The chain's CDR3 is CASSPPMAGDRGHEQYF. CDR3 DNA: TGTGCCAGCAGCCCCCCCATGGCGGGGGACAGGGGCCACGAGCAGTACTTC.

This clonotype was observed at least ten times. The rearrangement joins TRBV9 to TRBJ2-2, with D tentatively TRBD2 (5 bases). CDR1 and CDR2 from the germline V gene are SGDLS and YYNGEE. The V gene lost 3 bases and the J gene lost 0 bases, with 6 bases spanning the gap. The CDR3 is made up of 14 amino acids. For the CDR3, the DNA is TGTGCCAGCAGCGACGGGGCGAACACCGGGGAGCTGTTTTTT. Translating gives CASSDGANTGELFF.

This clonotype was observed at least ten times. The V call is TRBV27, the J call TRBJ1-1, with 8 positions matching TRBD1. Germline CDR1 reads MNHEY; CDR2 reads SMNVEV (reference sequence). Trimming took 3 bases from V and 10 from J; bases not matched to a gene: 16. The length of the CDR3 is 16 residues. CDR3 region: CASSFDQTGGLRRAFF. As DNA, the CDR3 is TGTGCCAGCAGTTTCGACCAAACAGGGGGTTTGCGGCGAGCTTTCTTT.

This clonotype was picked up many times. The gene calls are TRBV27 and TRBJ1-2; 8 nucleotides align to TRBD1. The CDR3 length is 13 residues. With 6 bases clipped from V and 5 bases from J, the junction kept 5 bases outside the gene matches. Per the germline V gene, CDR1 is MNHEY and CDR2 is SMNVEV (reference sequence). CDR3 sequence reads: CASSSRQGYGYTF. The CDR3 DNA follows: TGTGCCAGCAGCTCTAGACAGGGGTATGGCTACACCTTC.

This clonotype showed up many times. The chain carries TRBV2 and TRBJ2-1; D uncertain. V lost 4 bases and J lost 0, with 10 bases in between. Per germline, CDR1 SNHLY and CDR2 FYNNEI. The CDR3 is 15 amino acids. In nucleotides, the CDR3 is TGTGCCAGCAGTGTAAGGGTCGGCTCCTACAATGAGCAGTTCTTC. Translation gives CASSVRVGSYNEQFF.

This clonotype was seen many times. The chain employs TRBV28 and TRBJ1-2; D gene ambiguous. This CDR3 has 13 residues. CDR1 is MDHEN and CDR2 is SYDVKM in the germline V gene. Trimming cost V 2 bases and J 4 bases, with 8 bases left between them. This CDR3 is CASSLQSFYGYTF. As DNA, the CDR3 is TGTGCCAGCAGTTTACAGTCGTTCTATGGCTACACCTTC.

The chain couples TRBV29-1 to TRBJ2-5; no clear D. Germline CDR1 SQVTM, CDR2 ANQGSEA. With 2 bases removed from V and 14 bases from J, the gap between germline ends came to 15 bases. The CDR3 covers 11 residues. This chain's CDR3 is CSVERAEKYYF. The CDR3 DNA reads TGCAGCGTTGAAAGGGCGGAGAAGTATTACTTC. Based on the CDR3 plus reference TRBV29-1 and TRBJ2-5, the full variable domain is SAVISQKPSRDICQRGTSLTIQCQVDSQVTMMFWYRQQPGQSLTLIATANQGSEATYESGFVIDKFPISRPNLTFSTLTVSNMSPEDSSIYLCSVERAEKYYFGPGTRLLVL.

There are many counts of this clonotype. The chain uses TRBV19 and TRBJ1-1; no reliable D call. The germline V and J ends were trimmed by 5 bases and 0 bases, with 19 bases remaining between them. This CDR3 has 17 amino acids. Per the germline V gene, CDR1 is LNHDA and CDR2 is SQIVND (reference sequence). The CDR3 region is CASSSSGVRDVNTEAFF. The CDR3 nucleotides are TGTGCCAGTAGTTCGAGTGGGGTTCGAGACGTGAACACTGAAGCTTTCTTT.

CDR3 amino acids: CATSDGQGVAFF. The DNA for the CDR3 is TGTGCCACCAGTGACGGACAGGGGGTTGCTTTCTTT. V gene TRBV24-1 combines with J gene TRBJ1-1; 10 positions match TRBD1. Germline V gene sequence: CDR1 KGHDR, CDR2 SFDVKD. The CDR3 sequence is 12 residues long. J gave up 11 bases and V 4 bases, and 3 bases lay outside the gene matches.

In this sample, this clonotype turned up a few times. V is TRBV11-2 and J is TRBJ1-6; no definite D call. This CDR3 is 16 amino acids long. Trimming removed 0 bases at V and 6 bases at J, with 12 bases between. The germline V gene has CDR1 SGHAT and CDR2 FQNNGV. CDR3 sequence: CASSLDPVRGNSPLHF. CDR3 coding DNA: TGTGCCAGCAGCTTAGATCCGGTGCGGGGTAATTCACCCCTCCACTTT. Together with reference TRBV11-2 and TRBJ1-6, the CDR3 gives the full variable domain: EAGVAQSPRYKIIEKRQSVAFWCNPISGHATLYWYQQILGQGPKLLIQFQNNGVVDDSQLPKDRFSAERLKGVDSTLKIQPAKLEDSAVYLCASSLDPVRGNSPLHFGNGTRLTVT.